Presented here are 17 T cell receptor beta chains from one specimen sequenced in a study of blood T cell repertoires in COVID-19. Data came from immunoSEQ multiplex PCR; TCRdb stores just in-frame clones and leaves some out. The sample lists around 270,000 clones, 88% occurring once. The material sequenced was peripheral blood. The receptors were sampled from a man between 60 and 75 years old who had recovered from COVID-19.

V gene TRBV5-1 combines with J gene TRBJ2-1; TRBD2 aligns across 11 bases. The trim removed 0 bases at V and 5 bases at J, leaving 4 bases unmatched. The CDR3 is 16 residues long. Germline CDR1 reads SGHRS; CDR2 reads YFSETQ. CDR3 loop: CASSLVGTSGNNEQFF. CDR3 nucleotides: TGCGCCAGCAGCTTGGTTGGGACTAGCGGAAACAATGAGCAGTTCTTC.

The chain joins TRBV5-5 to TRBJ2-7; tentative D call: TRBD2 (5 bases). This CDR3 is built from 13 residues. V shed 4 bases and J shed 3 bases, with 11 bases lying between them. In germline, CDR1 is SGHKS, CDR2 YYEKEE (reference sequence). The CDR3 here is CASSTVGDYEQYF. The CDR3 DNA sequence: TGTGCCAGCAGCACGGTGGGAGACTACGAGCAGTACTTC.

The chain joins TRBV11-2 to TRBJ1-1; tentative D call: TRBD1 (6 bases). Germline V CDR1 and CDR2: SGHAT, FQNNGV. CDR3 length equals 16 residues. V gave up 5 bases and J gave up 6 bases, with 22 bases separating them. The CDR3 DNA follows: TGTGCCAGCAGCAAAAATAGGGCCTTGGGGGCCGCTGAAGCTTTCTTT. Its protein is CASSKNRALGAAEAFF.

The chain recombines TRBV9 with TRBJ2-2; D gene unclear. Deletions cut 0 bases from V and 5 bases from J, with 8 bases between. The CDR3 is made up of 14 amino acids. Germline-derived CDR1 and CDR2 are SGDLS and YYNGEE. This CDR3 is CASSVVLETGELFF. CDR3 coding DNA: TGTGCCAGCAGCGTAGTGCTCGAGACCGGGGAGCTGTTTTTT.

The table lists this clone with a count of one. The rearrangement links TRBV2 to TRBJ2-7; 7 nucleotides align to TRBD1. CDR3 length: 13 residues. Germline values: CDR1 SNHLY, CDR2 FYNNEI. V was pared by 5 bases and J by 2 bases, with 3 bases of the junction left unmatched. The DNA for the CDR3 is TGTGCCAGCAGTTTCGGACAGGCCTACGAGCAGTACTTC. Translation gives CASSFGQAYEQYF.

The chain combines TRBV11-3 with TRBJ2-5; 9 positions match TRBD1. CDR3 size: 15 residues. In germline, CDR1 is SGHNT, CDR2 YENEEA. Trimming cost V 6 bases and J 4 bases; bases outside gene matches: 9. The CDR3 loop reads CASSLGTGFAETQYF. The DNA of the CDR3 is TGTGCCAGCAGTCTAGGGACAGGGTTCGCAGAGACCCAGTACTTC.

The rearrangement links TRBV14 to TRBJ2-5; 14 positions agree with TRBD2. J lost 1 base, V lost 4 bases, and 14 bases had no gene match. The germline V gene encodes CDR1 SGHDN and CDR2 FVKESK. CDR3 size: 20 residues. The CDR3 loop reads CASSLDRAGLAGGRQETQYF. The CDR3 nucleotides read TGTGCCAGCAGCCTCGACAGGGCAGGACTAGCGGGGGGCCGCCAAGAGACCCAGTACTTC.

This clone appeared once. This sequence joins TRBV5-1 and TRBJ2-2, with a weak D call TRBD1 (6 bases). This CDR3 is built from 13 residues. Trimming removed 4 bases from V and 5 bases from J, with 9 bases in between. In germline, CDR1 is SGHRS, CDR2 YFSETQ. CDR3 region: CASSLGQTGELFF. DNA for the CDR3: TGCGCCAGCAGCCTCGGACAGACCGGGGAGCTGTTTTTT.

The genes are TRBV5-4 and TRBJ2-2; 8 bases map to TRBD2. V was pared by 1 base and J by 3 bases, with 5 bases of the junction left unmatched. This CDR3 comprises 16 residues. From germline, CDR1 is SGHNT and CDR2 YYREEE (reference sequence). In DNA, the CDR3 is TGTGCCAGCAGCTTGATTCTGCGGGGGGACACCGGGGAGCTGTTTTTT. Amino acids: CASSLILRGDTGELFF.

The chain carries TRBV6-6 and TRBJ2-1; 8 nucleotides agree with TRBD2. Trimming removed 0 bases from V and 5 bases from J; junction bases left unmatched: 3. The germline V gene encodes CDR1 MNHNY and CDR2 SVGAGI (reference sequence). CDR3 length: 15 amino acids. CDR3 loop: CASSYSLAGNNEQFF. The CDR3 nucleotides read TGTGCCAGCAGTTACTCGCTAGCGGGCAACAATGAGCAGTTCTTC.

This chain connects TRBV4-1 to TRBJ2-2; D is undetermined. CDR3 length equals 17 residues. In germline, CDR1 is MGHRA, CDR2 YSYEKL. The germline V and J ends were trimmed by 4 bases and 0 bases, with 15 bases remaining between them. CDR3 sequence (DNA): TGCGCCAGCAGCCCCGGGTTTGCCACCACGAACACCGGGGAGCTGTTTTTT. This encodes CASSPGFATTNTGELFF.

This sequence joins TRBV6-5 and TRBJ2-1; perhaps TRBD2 as D (6 bases). The CDR3 consists of 13 residues. The V and J ends lost 6 bases and 5 bases respectively, with 11 bases between them. Germline lookup yields CDR1 MNHEY and CDR2 SVGAGI. CDR3 in DNA: TGTGCCAGCAGAGCCGGGACTCACAATGAGCAGTTCTTC. Its protein is CASRAGTHNEQFF.

The rearrangement joins TRBV14 to TRBJ2-7, with 8 positions matching TRBD1. Germline trimming cut 2 bases from V and 0 bases from J; bases unmatched to any gene: 9. CDR3 size: 17 residues. From germline, CDR1 is SGHDN and CDR2 FVKESK. Here the CDR3 reads CASSQRGRGQSSYEQYF. For the CDR3, the DNA is TGTGCCAGCAGCCAAAGAGGCAGGGGGCAGAGCTCCTACGAGCAGTACTTC.

This chain connects TRBV19 to TRBJ1-1; 7 bases fit TRBD1. With 8 bases clipped from V and 1 base from J, the junction kept 19 bases outside the gene matches. The CDR3 has 18 amino acids. Looked up from germline, CDR1 is LNHDA and CDR2 is SQIVND (reference sequence). CDR3 protein: CASHLGARDSLRNTEAFF. The DNA for the CDR3 is TGTGCCAGTCATTTAGGAGCGAGGGACAGCCTTCGGAACACTGAAGCTTTCTTT.

This chain links TRBV9 with TRBJ2-7; D unclear. The germline V and J ends were trimmed by 0 bases and 0 bases, with 4 bases remaining between them. Germline lookup yields CDR1 SGDLS and CDR2 YYNGEE. This CDR3 contains 13 residues. CDR3 nucleotides: TGTGCCAGCAGCGTAGGAGGCTCCTACGAGCAGTACTTC. Translating gives CASSVGGSYEQYF.

The chain couples TRBV18 to TRBJ2-1; weak D call: TRBD1 (5 bases). V was cut by 2 bases and J by 9 bases, with 11 bases left in between. The CDR3 has 13 residues. In germline, CDR1 is KGHSH, CDR2 LQKENI. In DNA form, the CDR3 reads TGTGCCAGCTCACCAGGGGCAGGAGTTGAGCAGTTCTTC. Its translation is CASSPGAGVEQFF.

This chain joins TRBV6-1 and TRBJ2-7; 9 bases match TRBD1. The CDR3 consists of 16 residues. The germline V gene encodes CDR1 MNHNS and CDR2 SASEGT. Unmatched junction bases numbered 9, after V lost 2 bases and J lost 4 bases. The CDR3 loop reads CASSERPGTGRYEQYF. CDR3 coding DNA: TGTGCCAGCAGTGAAAGACCCGGGACAGGGCGTTACGAGCAGTACTTC.